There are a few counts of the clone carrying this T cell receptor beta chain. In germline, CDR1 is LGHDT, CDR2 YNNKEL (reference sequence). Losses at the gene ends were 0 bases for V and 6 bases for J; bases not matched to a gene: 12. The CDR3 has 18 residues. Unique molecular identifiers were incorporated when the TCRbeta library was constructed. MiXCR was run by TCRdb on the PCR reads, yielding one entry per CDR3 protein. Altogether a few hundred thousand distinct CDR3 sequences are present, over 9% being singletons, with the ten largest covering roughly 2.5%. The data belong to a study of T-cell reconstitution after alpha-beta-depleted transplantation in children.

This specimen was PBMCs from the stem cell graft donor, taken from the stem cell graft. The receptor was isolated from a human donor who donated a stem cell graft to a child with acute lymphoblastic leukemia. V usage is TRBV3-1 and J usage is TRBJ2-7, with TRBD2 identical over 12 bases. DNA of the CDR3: TGTGCCAGCAGCCAAGAGTCACTAGCGGGAGGTATGAGGAGCGAGCAGTACTTC. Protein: CASSQESLAGGMRSEQYF.